The T cell receptor beta chain under discussion was sequenced for a study of neurological immune-mediated disorders. This clonotype was detected ten times or more. Its cognate antigen is unknown. Synthesis of cDNA was performed by 5'RACE using 10-nucleotide random UMIs. In TCRdb, the 5' RACE reads were re-called with MiXCR into one record per CDR3 protein. The repertoire consists of roughly 19,000 distinct CDR3 sequences, with roughly 14% occurring once and the leading ten covering approximately 15%. Unsorted libraries were generated from 2 million PBMCs held at -80 degrees C. Germline V CDR1 and CDR2: SGHVS, FQNEAQ. The junction had 3 bases not matched to a gene; V was cut back by 1 base and J by 4 bases. The length of the CDR3 is 16 residues. Findings and caveats of the study: It was HTLV-1-associated myelopathy that showed the most TCR clonal expansion, while multiple sclerosis showed the least, falling below healthy controls. No expanded-clone CDR3 amino acid sequence recurred across subjects, suggesting private TCR-beta repertoires.

This TCR was sampled from a female donor with HTLV-1-associated myelopathy (HAM/TSP). Sample: PBMCs. V usage is TRBV7-8 and J usage is TRBJ2-1, with TRBD2 matching over 11 bases. The CDR3 DNA sequence: TGTGCCAGCAGCTTAGAGACTAGCGGGAATTACAATGAGCAGTTCTTC. This translates into CASSLETSGNYNEQFF.